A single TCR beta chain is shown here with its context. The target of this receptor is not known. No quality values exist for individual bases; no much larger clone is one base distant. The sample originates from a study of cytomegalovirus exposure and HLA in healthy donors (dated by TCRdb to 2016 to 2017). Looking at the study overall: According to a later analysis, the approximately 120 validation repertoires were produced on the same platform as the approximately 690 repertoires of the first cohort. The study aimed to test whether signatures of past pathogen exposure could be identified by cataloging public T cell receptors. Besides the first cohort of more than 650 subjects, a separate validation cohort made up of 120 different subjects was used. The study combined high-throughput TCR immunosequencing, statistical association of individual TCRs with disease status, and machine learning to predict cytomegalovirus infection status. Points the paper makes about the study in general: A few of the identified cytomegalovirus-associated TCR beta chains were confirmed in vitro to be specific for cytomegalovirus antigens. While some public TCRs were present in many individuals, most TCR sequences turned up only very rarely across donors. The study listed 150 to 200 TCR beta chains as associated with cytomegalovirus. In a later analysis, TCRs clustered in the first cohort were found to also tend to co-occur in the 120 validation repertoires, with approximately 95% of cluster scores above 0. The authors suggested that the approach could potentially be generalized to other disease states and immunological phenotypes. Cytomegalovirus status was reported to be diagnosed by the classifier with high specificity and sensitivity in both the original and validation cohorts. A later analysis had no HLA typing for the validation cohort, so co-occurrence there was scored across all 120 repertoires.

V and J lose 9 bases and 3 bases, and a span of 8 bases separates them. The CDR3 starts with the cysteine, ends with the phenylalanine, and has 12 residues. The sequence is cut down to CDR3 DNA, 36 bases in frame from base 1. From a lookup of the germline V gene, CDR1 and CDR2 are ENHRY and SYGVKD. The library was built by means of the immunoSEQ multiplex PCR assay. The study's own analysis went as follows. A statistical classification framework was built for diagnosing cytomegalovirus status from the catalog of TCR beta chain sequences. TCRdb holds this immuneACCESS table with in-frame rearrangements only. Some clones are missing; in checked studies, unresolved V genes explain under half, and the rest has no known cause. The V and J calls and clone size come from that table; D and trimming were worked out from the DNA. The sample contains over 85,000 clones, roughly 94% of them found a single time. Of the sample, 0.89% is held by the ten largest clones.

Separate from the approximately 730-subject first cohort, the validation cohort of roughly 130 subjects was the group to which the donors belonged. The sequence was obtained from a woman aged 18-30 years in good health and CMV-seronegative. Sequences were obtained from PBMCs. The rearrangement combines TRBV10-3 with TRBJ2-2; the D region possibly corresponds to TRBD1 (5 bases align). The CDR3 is CAITRDTGELFF. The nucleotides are TGTGCCATAACCAGGGACACCGGGGAGCTGTTTTTT.